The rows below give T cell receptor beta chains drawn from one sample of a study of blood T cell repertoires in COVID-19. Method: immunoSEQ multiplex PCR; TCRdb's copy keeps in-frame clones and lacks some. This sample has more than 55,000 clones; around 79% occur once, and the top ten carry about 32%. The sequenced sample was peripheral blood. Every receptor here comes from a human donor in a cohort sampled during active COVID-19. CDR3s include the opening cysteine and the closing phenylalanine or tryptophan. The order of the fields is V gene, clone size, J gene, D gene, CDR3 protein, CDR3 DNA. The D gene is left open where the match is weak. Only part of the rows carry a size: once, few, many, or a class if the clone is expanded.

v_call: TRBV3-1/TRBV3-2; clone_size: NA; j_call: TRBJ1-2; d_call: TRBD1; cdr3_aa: CASSNRQGYGYTF; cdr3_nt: TGTGCCAGCAGCAACCGACAGGGGTACGGCTACACCTTC
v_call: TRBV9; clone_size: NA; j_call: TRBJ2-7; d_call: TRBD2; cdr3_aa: CASSVGLAGGHNEQYF; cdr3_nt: TGTGCCAGCAGCGTAGGACTAGCGGGAGGGCATAACGAGCAGTACTTC
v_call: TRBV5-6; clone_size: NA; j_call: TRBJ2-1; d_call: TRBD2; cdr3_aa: CASSFTSGTYNEQFF; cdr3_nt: TGTGCCAGCAGCTTTACTAGCGGGACCTACAATGAGCAGTTCTTC
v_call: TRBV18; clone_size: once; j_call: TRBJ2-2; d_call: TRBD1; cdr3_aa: CASSQRQGSPITGELFF; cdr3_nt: TGTGCCAGCTCACAGAGACAGGGGTCCCCGATCACCGGGGAGCTGTTTTTT
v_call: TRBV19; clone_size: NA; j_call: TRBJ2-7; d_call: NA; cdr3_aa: CASSIADSQQYF; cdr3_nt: TGTGCCAGTAGTATCGCGGACAGCCAGCAGTACTTC
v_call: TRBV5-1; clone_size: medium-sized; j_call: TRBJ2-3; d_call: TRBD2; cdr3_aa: CASEEGGGSTDTQYF; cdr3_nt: TGCGCCAGCGAGGAGGGCGGGGGGTCCACGGATACGCAGTATTTT
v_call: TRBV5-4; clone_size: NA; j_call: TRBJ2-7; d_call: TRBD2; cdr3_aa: CASSLGLAGAHEQYF; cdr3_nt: TGTGCCAGCAGCTTGGGACTAGCGGGAGCCCACGAGCAGTACTTC
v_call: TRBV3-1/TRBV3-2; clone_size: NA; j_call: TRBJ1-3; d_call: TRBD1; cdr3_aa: CASSPGRTGSGNTIYF; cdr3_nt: TGTGCCAGCAGCCCAGGAAGGACAGGCTCTGGAAACACCATATATTTT
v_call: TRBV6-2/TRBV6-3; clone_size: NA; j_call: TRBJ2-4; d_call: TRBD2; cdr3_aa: CASSYGGSGSENIQYF; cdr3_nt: TGTGCCAGCAGTTATGGGGGTAGCGGGTCTGAAAACATTCAGTACTTC
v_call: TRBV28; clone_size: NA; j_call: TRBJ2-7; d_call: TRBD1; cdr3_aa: CASSPYRGQGTGGNREQYF; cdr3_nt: TGTGCCAGCAGTCCGTACCGCGGACAGGGAACGGGTGGAAATCGCGAGCAGTACTTC
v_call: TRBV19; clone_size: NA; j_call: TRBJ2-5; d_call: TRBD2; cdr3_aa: CASSTGPQRGGKTQYF; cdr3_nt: TGTGCCAGTAGTACCGGGCCCCAGCGGGGCGGTAAGACCCAGTACTTC
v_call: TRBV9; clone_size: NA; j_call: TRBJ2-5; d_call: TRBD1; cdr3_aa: CASSDGTGSRKETQYF; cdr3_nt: TGTGCCAGCAGCGACGGGACAGGGAGCCGCAAAGAGACCCAGTACTTC
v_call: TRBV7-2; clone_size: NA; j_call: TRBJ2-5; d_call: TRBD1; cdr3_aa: CASSTRGRSQETQYF; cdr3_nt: TGTGCCAGCAGCACTAGGGGGCGCTCACAAGAGACCCAGTACTTC
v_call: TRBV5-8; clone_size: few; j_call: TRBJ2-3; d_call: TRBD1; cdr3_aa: CASSSGQGSVTDTQYF; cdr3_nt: TGTGCCAGCAGCTCGGGACAGGGTAGCGTAACAGATACGCAGTATTTT
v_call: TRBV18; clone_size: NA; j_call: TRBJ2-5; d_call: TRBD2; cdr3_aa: CASSLSAGTRETQYF; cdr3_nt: TGTGCCAGCTCACTCTCCGCAGGGACTAGAGAGACCCAGTACTTC
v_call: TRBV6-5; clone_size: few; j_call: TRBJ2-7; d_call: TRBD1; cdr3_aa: CASSLQGSYEQYF; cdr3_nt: TGTGCCAGCAGCCTACAGGGGTCCTACGAGCAGTACTTC
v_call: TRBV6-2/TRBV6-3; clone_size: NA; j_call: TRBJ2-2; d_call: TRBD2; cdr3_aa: CASSYGGRAGNTGELFF; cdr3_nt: TGTGCCAGCAGTTACGGCGGGAGGGCCGGGAACACCGGGGAGCTGTTTTTT
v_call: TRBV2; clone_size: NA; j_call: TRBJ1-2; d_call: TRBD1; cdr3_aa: CASSSLGQEINYGYTF; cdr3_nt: TGTGCCAGCAGCTCCTTGGGACAGGAAATTAACTATGGCTACACCTTC
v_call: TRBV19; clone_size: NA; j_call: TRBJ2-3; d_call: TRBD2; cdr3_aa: CASSSRSVRAGVSTDTQYF; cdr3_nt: TGTGCCAGTAGTAGTAGGAGCGTTAGAGCGGGAGTTAGCACAGATACGCAGTATTTT
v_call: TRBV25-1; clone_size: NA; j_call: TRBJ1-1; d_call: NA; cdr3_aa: CASRRMNTEAFF; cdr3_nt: TGTGCCAGTCGGCGGATGAACACTGAAGCTTTCTTT
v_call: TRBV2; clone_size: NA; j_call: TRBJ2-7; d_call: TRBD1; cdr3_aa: CASSTTGGRYEQYF; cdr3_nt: TGTGCCAGCAGTACTACAGGGGGGCGTTACGAGCAGTACTTC
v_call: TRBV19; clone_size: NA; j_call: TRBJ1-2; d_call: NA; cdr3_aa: CASSIHAGGYTF; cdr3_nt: TGTGCCAGTAGTATACATGCAGGCGGCTACACCTTC
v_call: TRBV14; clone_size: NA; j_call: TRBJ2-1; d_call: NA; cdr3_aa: CASSQPGYQKGYEQFF; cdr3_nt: TGTGCCAGCAGCCAACCAGGGTACCAGAAAGGGTATGAGCAGTTCTTC
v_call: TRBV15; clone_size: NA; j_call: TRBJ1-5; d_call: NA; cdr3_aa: CATSRVYEDQPQHF; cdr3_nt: TGTGCCACCAGCAGAGTATACGAGGATCAGCCCCAGCATTTT
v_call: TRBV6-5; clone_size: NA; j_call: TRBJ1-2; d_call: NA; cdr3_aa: CASSEPGVHGYTF; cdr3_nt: TGTGCCAGCAGCGAGCCGGGGGTCCATGGCTACACCTTC
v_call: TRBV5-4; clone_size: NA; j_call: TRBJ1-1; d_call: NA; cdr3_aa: CASSLPGQNTEAFF; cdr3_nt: TGTGCCAGCAGCTTGCCAGGGCAGAACACTGAAGCTTTCTTT